This T cell receptor beta chain comes out of a study of neurological immune-mediated disorders. The germline gives CDR1 SGHRS, CDR2 YFSETQ. V lost 0 bases to trimming and J lost 4 bases, with 10 bases between them. The CDR3 runs to 15 residues. 5'RACE employing 10-nucleotide random UMIs yielded the cDNA. One entry per CDR3 protein results from TCRdb running MiXCR on the 5' RACE reads. Here the sample spans 55,000 or so distinct CDR3 sequences, 4% being singletons. At least ten counts were recorded for this clonotype. Its antigen is unidentified. Study-level points and caveats: Neither clinical nor MRI features were associated with the multiple sclerosis repertoire cluster.

This receptor was obtained from a woman between 40 and 55 years old with multiple sclerosis. V and J are TRBV5-1 and TRBJ2-2; the D gene is possibly TRBD2 (5 bases). What was sequenced was CD4+ T cells from blood. The CDR3 loop reads CASSLVGDGTGELFF. CDR3 nucleotides: TGCGCCAGCAGCTTGGTGGGAGATGGCACCGGGGAGCTGTTTTTT.